This T cell receptor beta chain was sequenced for a study of Ad26.COV2.S vaccination and SARS-CoV-2 variants. At the level of the study: Donor was in the COV1001 Ad26.COV2.S trial arm.

CDR3 length: 14 residues. V was trimmed by 0 bases and J by 5 bases, leaving 11 bases between them. Germline CDR1 SGHRS, CDR2 YFSETQ. General observations from the study: Placebo and vaccine recipients had non-spike TCR breadth that was similar. Spike-specific TCR breadth ran higher among vaccine recipients than placebo recipients. Substantial breadth was reportedly displayed by spike-specific CD8+ and CD4+ T cell responses after vaccination.

Method: immunoSEQ multiplex PCR; TCRdb's copy keeps in-frame clones and lacks some. The data contain about 400,000 clones, roughly 80% of them singletons. Treatment of the sample: some 20 received Ad26.COV2.S at low or high dose, single or two shots; about 5 received placebo; per-sample allocation not given. All samples were drawn on day 63, counting from the first vaccine or placebo injection. Details on this clone: Its target is not known.

The TCR sequence derives from a person aged 18-60 years who received the Ad26.COV2.S COVID-19 vaccine or a placebo. The sample consisted of peripheral blood, taken in a trial of Ad26.COV2.S vaccine versus placebo. The V call is TRBV5-1, the J call TRBJ2-5; possible D gene TRBD1, 6 bases. The CDR3 region is CASSLEGTTETQYF. CDR3 nucleotide sequence: TGCGCCAGCAGCTTGGAGGGGACAACGGAGACCCAGTACTTC.